The 8 T cell receptor beta chains listed next were all sequenced from one sample in a study of shared clonotypes between healthy human individuals. Clones were sequenced by immunoSEQ multiplex PCR, and TCRdb holds only the in-frame ones, with some missing. The sample contains 2,500,000 or so clones, roughly 93% of which appear only once. Sequences were obtained from naive CD4+ T cells from PBMCs. Subset of the sample: CD45RA+ positively selected. The receptors originated from a man between 18 and 35 years old in good health. Some clones in this sample may be carry-over from other donors' samples.

This chain uses TRBV18 with TRBJ1-4; the D gene is possibly TRBD1 (6 bases). CDR1 KGHSH and CDR2 LQKENI come from the germline V gene. The length of the CDR3 is 15 residues. The ends were cut back, 5 bases at V and 5 bases at J, with 15 bases in the middle. As DNA, the CDR3 is TGTGCCAGCTCAAAAGGGGACACGGAAAATGAAAAACTGTTTTTT. Protein: CASSKGDTENEKLFF.

The chain has TRBV7-2 and TRBJ1-2; 7 nucleotides match TRBD1. The germline V gene has CDR1 SGHTA and CDR2 FQGNSA. CDR3 size: 14 residues. V was pared by 4 bases and J by 5 bases, with 7 bases of the junction left unmatched. The CDR3 sequence: CASSSGDRPYGYTF. In nucleotides, the CDR3 is TGTGCCAGCAGCTCCGGGGACAGACCTTATGGCTACACCTTC.

This chain joins TRBV6-1 and TRBJ2-1; 7 positions match TRBD2. The CDR3 runs 16 residues. The V segment lost 4 bases and the J segment 0 bases; nucleotides outside the gene matches: 6. Germline CDR1 MNHNS, CDR2 SASEGT. CDR3 sequence (DNA): TGTGCCAGCAGTGGAGCGGGGCGCAGCTCCTACAATGAGCAGTTCTTC. Amino acids: CASSGAGRSSYNEQFF.

The V call is TRBV20-1, the J call TRBJ2-3; D ambiguous. CDR1 and CDR2 from the germline V gene are DFQATT and SNEGSKA (reference sequence). V was shortened by 5 bases and J by 6 bases, with 9 bases between the two germline ends. CDR3 size: 11 residues. The CDR3 DNA is TGCAGTGCTTCTCCGTTGGATACGCAGTATTTT. Translating it yields CSASPLDTQYF.

The V and J genes are TRBV27 and TRBJ1-5, with D maybe TRBD1 (5 bases). The germline V and J ends were trimmed by 3 bases and 4 bases, with 13 bases remaining between them. Looked up from germline, CDR1 is MNHEY and CDR2 is SMNVEV (reference sequence). The CDR3 sequence is 15 residues long. CDR3 coding DNA: TGTGCCAGCAGTTTCGGGGACCGCCCGAATCAGCCCCAGCATTTT. This gives the protein CASSFGDRPNQPQHF.

This rearrangement joins TRBV27 to TRBJ2-7; possible D gene TRBD2, 6 bases. Per germline, CDR1 MNHEY and CDR2 SMNVEV (reference sequence). V lost 3 bases to trimming and J lost 0 bases, with 15 bases between them. The CDR3 spans 16 residues. CDR3 nucleotides: TGTGCCAGCAGTTTGGGGTCCGGGACTTACTCCTACGAGCAGTACTTC. Protein product: CASSLGSGTYSYEQYF.

This clone was observed a handful of times. This chain connects TRBV2 to TRBJ1-1, with TRBD1 as a possible D gene (5 bases). The CDR3 loop spans 13 amino acids. Trimming removed 10 bases at V and 0 bases at J, with 12 bases between. CDR1 and CDR2 (germline): SNHLY, FYNNEI. The DNA for the CDR3 is TGTGCCACCCGGGGCAGCCTGAACACTGAAGCTTTCTTT. It yields the protein CATRGSLNTEAFF.

About this clone itself: This sample includes further DNA sequences coding for the same CDR3. This chain links TRBV5-1 with TRBJ2-1; D not resolved. The CDR3 has 13 residues. The ends were cut back, 0 bases at V and 7 bases at J, with 8 bases in the middle. Germline CDR1 is SGHRS and CDR2 is YFSETQ. The CDR3 bases are TGCGCCAGCAGCTTGGTGTTGGGAAATGAGCAGTTCTTC. It encodes CASSLVLGNEQFF.